The 26 T cell receptor beta chains listed next were all sequenced from one sample in a study of T cells in Graves' hyperthyroidism and ophthalmopathy. Amplification yielded TCR beta CDR3 regions, with RNA transcripts as the source. The TCR CDR3 first-round RT-PCR relied on the HTBI primer set. Each CDR3 protein gets one entry after TCRdb re-called the multiplex PCR reads with MiXCR. The table records over 550,000 distinct CDR3 sequences, 16% of them present only once. The sequenced material came from blood. The receptors here all came from a woman aged 18-29 years with Graves' hyperthyroidism.

This clonotype was found a few times. CDR3 sequence (DNA): TGCGCCAGCAGCCAAGATTGGGGGAATCAGCCCCAGCATTTT. Translated: CASSQDWGNQPQHF. The rearrangement joins TRBV4-1 to TRBJ1-5, with D perhaps TRBD1 (5 bases). The CDR3 has 14 residues. Per the germline V gene, CDR1 is MGHRA and CDR2 is YSYEKL. Trimming stripped 0 bases from V and 4 bases from J, with 7 bases between.

The chain links TRBV10-3 to TRBJ2-7; tentatively, D is TRBD1 (5 bases). V lost 10 bases to trimming and J lost 2 bases, with 9 bases between them. Germline V gene lookup returns CDR1 ENHRY and CDR2 SYGVKD. CDR3 length equals 11 residues. CDR3 DNA sequence: TGTGCCACCCAGACAGCCTACGAGCAGTACTTC. It specifies CATQTAYEQYF.

This clonotype was seen at least ten times. The genes are TRBV29-1 and TRBJ2-1; tentatively, D is TRBD1 or TRBD2 (5 bases each). This CDR3 region has 13 residues. V shed 6 bases and J shed 7 bases, with 16 bases lying between them. Germline V gene sequence: CDR1 SQVTM, CDR2 ANQGSEA. The DNA for the CDR3 is TGCAGCGTCTTTGGGTCGAGGGGAAATGAGCAGTTCTTC. It specifies CSVFGSRGNEQFF.

V gene TRBV3-1 combines with J gene TRBJ2-5; 9 bases align to TRBD1. V shed 4 bases, J shed 5 bases, and the junction held 14 bases outside the gene matches. There are 17 residues in the CDR3. Germline values: CDR1 LGHDT, CDR2 YNNKEL (reference sequence). The CDR3 nucleotides read TGTGCCAGCAGCCCATGGTCCGGAACAGGGGGCATGGAGACCCAGTACTTC. Its protein is CASSPWSGTGGMETQYF.

This clonotype was observed at least ten times. The chain recombines TRBV7-9 with TRBJ2-5, with 7 bases that match TRBD2. The germline CDR1 and CDR2 sequences are SEHNR and FQNEAQ (reference sequence). The CDR3 has 14 amino acids. V lost 5 bases, J lost 7 bases, and 10 bases stayed unmatched. The CDR3 DNA is TGTGCCAGCAGCATACGGGAGCGGGAAGGGACCCAGTACTTC. Translated, it gives CASSIREREGTQYF.

This clonotype was recorded a few times. The CDR3 sequence: CSVDGGMGETQYF. The CDR3 region has the DNA TGCAGCGTTGACGGAGGAATGGGAGAGACCCAGTACTTC. The V and J genes are TRBV29-1 and TRBJ2-5; a weak D match, TRBD2 (5 bases). Germline CDR1 SQVTM, CDR2 ANQGSEA. V was trimmed by 3 bases and J by 4 bases, leaving 12 bases between them. The length of the CDR3 is 13 residues. The variable domain in full, with the rest retrieved from reference TRBV29-1 and TRBJ2-5, is SAVISQKPSRDICQRGTSLTIQCQVDSQVTMMFWYRQQPGQSLTLIATANQGSEATYESGFVIDKFPISRPNLTFSTLTVSNMSPEDSSIYLCSVDGGMGETQYFGPGTRLLVL.

This clonotype was seen repeatedly, ten times or more. V usage is TRBV19 and J usage is TRBJ1-1; unclear D gene. The V end was cut by 3 bases, the J end by 1 base, with 6 bases between. This CDR3 is built from 13 residues. The germline V gene has CDR1 LNHDA and CDR2 SQIVND (reference sequence). The chain's CDR3 is CASSIAANTEAFF. In DNA, the CDR3 is TGTGCCAGTAGTATTGCAGCGAACACTGAAGCTTTCTTT.

The table lists this clonotype with many counts. This chain uses TRBV3-1 with TRBJ2-7; 8 nucleotides align to TRBD2. Germline assignment: CDR1 LGHDT and CDR2 YNNKEL (reference sequence). Trimming removed 1 base from V and 3 bases from J; junction bases left unmatched: 5. There are 15 residues in the CDR3. CDR3 in amino acids: CASSQVTSASYEQYF. CDR3 sequence (DNA): TGTGCCAGCAGCCAAGTGACTAGCGCCAGCTACGAGCAGTACTTC.

This clonotype has more than one count but fewer than ten. This chain links TRBV20-1 with TRBJ2-3; maybe TRBD1 (6 bases). Germline V CDR1 and CDR2: DFQATT, SNEGSKA (reference sequence). The V and J ends lost 6 bases and 3 bases respectively, with 13 bases between them. This CDR3 spans 13 amino acids. CDR3 sequence: CSAKARGTDTQYF. CDR3 bases: TGCAGTGCCAAAGCCAGGGGAACAGATACGCAGTATTTT.

This chain joins TRBV10-3 and TRBJ1-1, with D possibly matching TRBD1 (5 bases). This CDR3 contains 13 residues. With 10 bases removed from V and 2 bases from J, the gap between germline ends came to 14 bases. Germline V gives CDR1 ENHRY, CDR2 SYGVKD. The CDR3 here is CATRAQANTEAFF. CDR3 nucleotides: TGTGCCACAAGGGCACAGGCAAACACTGAAGCTTTCTTT.

This clonotype was observed a few times. The chain couples TRBV18 to TRBJ2-1; TRBD2 is a possible D gene (6 bases). This CDR3 has 15 amino acids. V shed 8 bases and J shed 5 bases, with 19 bases lying between them. Germline-derived CDR1 and CDR2 are KGHSH and LQKENI. The CDR3 nucleotides read TGTGCCAGCGGGACTGGGACCGCGGACAACAATGAGCAGTTCTTC. Translated: CASGTGTADNNEQFF.

This clonotype was observed many times. This chain uses TRBV18 with TRBJ2-1, with unresolved D. V was cut by 3 bases and J by 3 bases, with 3 bases left in between. The CDR3 is made up of 12 amino acids. The V gene's germline CDR1 is KGHSH and CDR2 LQKENI. CDR3: CASSPFYNEQFF. The CDR3 DNA reads TGTGCCAGCTCACCTTTCTACAATGAGCAGTTCTTC.

As to this clonotype: A much larger clone lies a single base off, so this may be a read error. The chain combines TRBV30 with TRBJ2-7; TRBD2 is a possible D gene (6 bases). The J call could be wrong; TRBJ2-1 is a better fit for the DNA end. This CDR3 is 14 amino acids long. Germline assignment: CDR1 GTSNPN and CDR2 SVGIG (reference sequence). The CDR3 DNA reads as TGTGCCTGGAGCGGAGGGGACCACTCCTACGAGCAGTTCTTC. Its translation: CAWSGGDHSYEQFF.

This clonotype was observed at least ten times. This chain links TRBV30 with TRBJ1-2; D remains ambiguous. The CDR3 covers 12 residues. The germline CDR1 and CDR2 sequences are GTSNPN and SVGIG (reference sequence). V shed 4 bases and J shed 0 bases, with 6 bases lying between them. This chain's CDR3 is CAWNSANYGYTF. As DNA, the CDR3 is TGTGCCTGGAACTCCGCTAACTATGGCTACACCTTC.

This clonotype was counted between two and nine times. V and J are TRBV14 and TRBJ2-5; 7 bases match TRBD2. The CDR3 has 17 amino acids. The trim removed 4 bases at V and 1 base at J, leaving 12 bases unmatched. CDR1 SGHDN and CDR2 FVKESK come from the germline V gene. The CDR3 bases are TGTGCCAGCAGCCCCCGGTGGCTAGCGGATTCCCAAGAGACCCAGTACTTC. It specifies CASSPRWLADSQETQYF.

V and J are TRBV7-8 and TRBJ1-1; TRBD1 aligns across 10 bases. The V and J ends lost 5 bases and 1 base, in that order; junction bases with no gene match: 10. The CDR3 extends over 17 amino acids. Germline V gene sequence: CDR1 SGHVS, CDR2 FQNEAQ. CDR3: CASSHTGGQGRNTEAFF. DNA for the CDR3: TGTGCCAGCAGCCATACCGGGGGACAGGGGAGGAACACTGAAGCTTTCTTT. The entire variable domain, with the rest obtained from reference TRBV7-8 and TRBJ1-1, is as follows: GAGVSQSPRYKVAKRGQDVALRCDPISGHVSLFWYQQALGQGPEFLTYFQNEAQLDKSGLPSDRFFAERPEGSVSTLKIQRTQQEDSAVYLCASSHTGGQGRNTEAFFGQGTRLTVV.

This clonotype has more than one count but fewer than ten. As the CDR3 is not closed by the conserved phenylalanine or tryptophan, this likely results from a read error. V usage is TRBV7-2 and J usage is TRBJ2-1; D assignment may be TRBD1 or TRBD2 (6 bases each). Trimming stripped 5 bases from V and 1 base from J, with 15 bases between. The CDR3 totals 16 residues. In germline, CDR1 is SGHTA, CDR2 FQGNSA. CDR3 nucleotide sequence: TGTGCCAGCAGCCGGGGGCTCCTCGGGTCCTACAATGAGCAGTTCCTC. Its protein product is CASSRGLLGSYNEQFL.

This clonotype was seen ten or more times. The chain links TRBV20-1 to TRBJ2-3; the match to TRBD1 covers 10 bases. From germline, CDR1 is DFQATT and CDR2 SNEGSKA (reference sequence). CDR3 size: 17 residues. The J segment lost 4 bases and the V segment lost 1 base, leaving 11 bases of the junction unmatched. CDR3: CSARGRTGGEISDTQYF. The CDR3 DNA sequence: TGCAGTGCTAGAGGAAGGACAGGGGGTGAGATCTCAGATACGCAGTATTTT.

This clonotype showed up many times. The chain couples TRBV7-2 to TRBJ2-7; 11 positions match TRBD2. J was trimmed by 3 bases and V by 1 base; bases with no gene match: 8. Germline-derived CDR1 and CDR2 are SGHTA and FQGNSA. The CDR3 length is 17 residues. CDR3 residues: CASSLVGSGRVSYEQYF. The CDR3 bases are TGTGCCAGCAGCTTAGTTGGTAGCGGGAGGGTAAGCTACGAGCAGTACTTC.

The chain recombines TRBV6-5 with TRBJ2-1; D is perhaps TRBD1 or TRBD2 (5 bases each). The CDR3 is 14 amino acids. V was trimmed by 1 base and J by 2 bases, leaving 6 bases between them. Germline CDR1 MNHEY, CDR2 SVGAGI. The CDR3 DNA follows: TGTGCCAGCAGTTACTGGGGGACCTACAATGAGCAGTTCTTC. Its translation is CASSYWGTYNEQFF.

This clonotype has a count of ten or more. The chain has TRBV20-1 and TRBJ2-7, with D maybe TRBD1 (5 bases). With 6 bases removed from V and 3 bases from J, the gap between germline ends came to 9 bases. This CDR3 spans 11 amino acids. Per germline, CDR1 DFQATT and CDR2 SNEGSKA (reference sequence). This CDR3 is CSAVRDYEQYF. CDR3 nucleotides: TGCAGTGCAGTCAGGGACTACGAGCAGTACTTC.

The genes are TRBV6-2 or TRBV6-3 and TRBJ1-3; D is ambiguous. Germline CDR1 is MNHEY and CDR2 is SVGEGT. The V end lost 4 bases, the J end lost 2 bases, and 6 bases lay between the germline ends. The CDR3 has 13 residues. CDR3 amino acids: CASSFGTGNTIYF. In DNA form, the CDR3 reads TGTGCCAGCAGTTTTGGAACTGGAAACACCATATATTTT.

J is TRBJ2-1 and V is TRBV24-1; no definite D call. CDR3 size: 16 residues. V was clipped by 3 bases and J by 0 bases, with 11 bases between them. Germline assignment: CDR1 KGHDR and CDR2 SFDVKD. DNA of the CDR3: TGTGCCACCAGTGATCAAGTTCAGGACTCCTACAATGAGCAGTTCTTC. It specifies CATSDQVQDSYNEQFF.

The rearrangement joins TRBV20-1 to TRBJ1-2; possible D gene TRBD1, 5 bases. The CDR3 is 13 residues long. The germline V and J ends were trimmed by 6 bases and 1 base, with 12 bases remaining between them. CDR1 and CDR2 from the germline V gene are DFQATT and SNEGSKA (reference sequence). The CDR3 sequence: CSAILGDNYGYTF. CDR3 in DNA: TGCAGTGCCATTTTGGGGGATAACTATGGCTACACCTTC.

This clonotype was seen at least ten times. The DNA for the CDR3 is TGTGCCAGCAGTTCCTCAGGGCTTACTAATGAAAAACTGTTTTTT. This codes for CASSSSGLTNEKLFF. The chain links TRBV27 to TRBJ1-4; TRBD1 might be the D (5 bases). Germline V gene data show CDR1 as MNHEY and CDR2 as SMNVEV (reference sequence). V was clipped by 4 bases and J by 2 bases, with 11 bases between them. This CDR3 has 15 residues.

This chain links TRBV7-2 with TRBJ1-1; tentatively, D is TRBD1 (6 bases). The V end lost 2 bases, the J end lost 4 bases, and 17 bases lay between the germline ends. The CDR3 is made up of 16 amino acids. Germline CDR1 reads SGHTA; CDR2 reads FQGNSA. The CDR3 region is CASSLSPSRGTTEAFF. The CDR3 DNA reads as TGTGCCAGCAGCTTATCCCCTAGCAGGGGTACCACTGAAGCTTTCTTT.